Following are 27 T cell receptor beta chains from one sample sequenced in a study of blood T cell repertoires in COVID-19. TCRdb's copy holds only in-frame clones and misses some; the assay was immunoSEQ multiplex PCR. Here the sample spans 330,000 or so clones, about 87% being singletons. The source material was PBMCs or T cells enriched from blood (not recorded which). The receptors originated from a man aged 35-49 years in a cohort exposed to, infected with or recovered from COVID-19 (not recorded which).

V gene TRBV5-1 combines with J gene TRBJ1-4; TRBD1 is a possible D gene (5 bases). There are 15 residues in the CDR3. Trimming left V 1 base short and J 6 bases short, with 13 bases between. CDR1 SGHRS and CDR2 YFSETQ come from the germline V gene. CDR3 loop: CASSLNPQGDEKLFF. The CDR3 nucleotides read TGCGCCAGCAGCTTGAACCCCCAAGGGGATGAAAAACTGTTTTTT.

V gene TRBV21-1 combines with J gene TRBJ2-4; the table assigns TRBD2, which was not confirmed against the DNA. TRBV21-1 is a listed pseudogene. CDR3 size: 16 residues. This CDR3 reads CASSKALAGAKNIQYF. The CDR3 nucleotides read TGTGCCAGCAGCAAAGCGCTAGCGGGAGCCAAAAACATTCAGTACTTC.

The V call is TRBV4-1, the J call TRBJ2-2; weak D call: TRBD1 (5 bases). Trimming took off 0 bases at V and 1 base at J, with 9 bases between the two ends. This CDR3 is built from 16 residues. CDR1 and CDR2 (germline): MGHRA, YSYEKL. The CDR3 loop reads CASSQEGAGNTGELFF. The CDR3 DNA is TGCGCCAGCAGCCAAGAAGGGGCAGGGAACACCGGGGAGCTGTTTTTT.

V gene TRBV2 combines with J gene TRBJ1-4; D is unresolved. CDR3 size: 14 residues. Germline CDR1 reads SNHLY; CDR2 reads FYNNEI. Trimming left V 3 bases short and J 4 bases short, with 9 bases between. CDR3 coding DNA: TGTGCCAGCAGTGAGTGGCGGGTTAATGAAAAACTGTTTTTT. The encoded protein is CASSEWRVNEKLFF. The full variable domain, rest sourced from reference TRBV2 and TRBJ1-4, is EPEVTQTPSHQVTQMGQEVILRCVPISNHLYFYWYRQILGQKVEFLVSFYNNEISEKSEIFDDQFSVERPDGSNFTLKIRSTKLEDSAMYFCASSEWRVNEKLFFGSGTQLSVL.

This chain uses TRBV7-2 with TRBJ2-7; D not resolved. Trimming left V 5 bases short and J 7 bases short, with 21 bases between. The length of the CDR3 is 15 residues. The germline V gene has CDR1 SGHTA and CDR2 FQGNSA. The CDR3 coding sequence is TGTGCCAGCAGCCCCTCTCCCATTCAGGCGTGGGAGCAGTACTTC. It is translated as CASSPSPIQAWEQYF.

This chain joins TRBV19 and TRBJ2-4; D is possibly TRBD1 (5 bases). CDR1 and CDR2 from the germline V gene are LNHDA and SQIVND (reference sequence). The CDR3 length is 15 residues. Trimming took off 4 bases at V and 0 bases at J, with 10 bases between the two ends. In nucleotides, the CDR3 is TGTGCCAGTAGTACCGCAGGGCTAGCCAAAAACATTCAGTACTTC. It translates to CASSTAGLAKNIQYF.

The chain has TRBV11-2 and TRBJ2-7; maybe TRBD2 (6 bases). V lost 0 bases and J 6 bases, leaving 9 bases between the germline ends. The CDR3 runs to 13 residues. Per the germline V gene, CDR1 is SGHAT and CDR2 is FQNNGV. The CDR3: CASSLELAFEQYF. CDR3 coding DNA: TGTGCCAGCAGCTTAGAACTAGCTTTCGAGCAGTACTTC.

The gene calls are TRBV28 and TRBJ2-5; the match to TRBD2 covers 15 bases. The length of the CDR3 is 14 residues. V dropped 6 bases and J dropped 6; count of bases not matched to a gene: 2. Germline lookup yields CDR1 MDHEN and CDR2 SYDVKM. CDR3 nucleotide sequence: TGTGCCAGCAGCGGGACTAGCGGGAGGCAGACCCAGTACTTC. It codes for CASSGTSGRQTQYF.

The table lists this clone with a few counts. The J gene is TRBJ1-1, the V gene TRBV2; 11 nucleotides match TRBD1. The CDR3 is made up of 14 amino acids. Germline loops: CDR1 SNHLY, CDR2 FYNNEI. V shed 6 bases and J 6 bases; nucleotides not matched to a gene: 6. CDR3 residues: CASRRGTGGSEAFF. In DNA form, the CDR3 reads TGTGCCAGCAGGAGGGGGACAGGGGGTTCTGAAGCTTTCTTT.

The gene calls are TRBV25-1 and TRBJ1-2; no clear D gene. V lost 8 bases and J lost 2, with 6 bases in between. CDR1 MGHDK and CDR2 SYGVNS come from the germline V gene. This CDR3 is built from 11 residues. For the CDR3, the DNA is TGTGCCAGCGAGGGAAACTATGGCTACACCTTC. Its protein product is CASEGNYGYTF.

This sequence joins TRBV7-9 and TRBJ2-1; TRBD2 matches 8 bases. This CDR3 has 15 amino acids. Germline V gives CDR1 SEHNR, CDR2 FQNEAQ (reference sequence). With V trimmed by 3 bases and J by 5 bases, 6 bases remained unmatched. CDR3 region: CASSFVLAGNNEQFF. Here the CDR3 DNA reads TGTGCCAGCAGCTTCGTTCTAGCGGGCAACAATGAGCAGTTCTTC.

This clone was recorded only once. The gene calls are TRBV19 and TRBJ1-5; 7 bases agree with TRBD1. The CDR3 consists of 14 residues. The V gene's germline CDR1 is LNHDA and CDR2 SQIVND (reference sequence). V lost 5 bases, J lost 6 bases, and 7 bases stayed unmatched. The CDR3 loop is CASSPTGVGQPQHF. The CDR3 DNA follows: TGTGCCAGTAGTCCCACAGGGGTAGGTCAGCCCCAGCATTTT.

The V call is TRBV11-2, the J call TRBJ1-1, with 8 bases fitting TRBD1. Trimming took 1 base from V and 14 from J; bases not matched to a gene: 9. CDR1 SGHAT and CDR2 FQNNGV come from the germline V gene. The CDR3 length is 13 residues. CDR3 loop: CASSLAGQAQKFF. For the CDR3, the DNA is TGTGCCAGCAGCTTAGCGGGACAGGCCCAGAAATTCTTT. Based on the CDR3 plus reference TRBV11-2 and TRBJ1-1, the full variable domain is EAGVAQSPRYKIIEKRQSVAFWCNPISGHATLYWYQQILGQGPKLLIQFQNNGVVDDSQLPKDRFSAERLKGVDSTLKIQPAKLEDSAVYLCASSLAGQAQKFFGQGTRLTVV.

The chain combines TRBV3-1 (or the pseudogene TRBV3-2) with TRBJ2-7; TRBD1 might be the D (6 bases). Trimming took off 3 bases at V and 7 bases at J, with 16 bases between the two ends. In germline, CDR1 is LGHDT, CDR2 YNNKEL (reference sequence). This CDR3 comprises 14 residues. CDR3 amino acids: CASSHGGETQEQYF. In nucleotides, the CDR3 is TGTGCCAGCAGCCATGGGGGCGAAACTCAAGAGCAGTACTTC.

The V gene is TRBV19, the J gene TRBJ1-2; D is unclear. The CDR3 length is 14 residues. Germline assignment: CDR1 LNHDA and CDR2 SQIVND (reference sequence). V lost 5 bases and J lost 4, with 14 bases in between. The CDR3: CASSLEGFPYGYTF. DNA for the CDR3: TGTGCCAGTAGTCTGGAGGGTTTCCCCTATGGCTACACCTTC.

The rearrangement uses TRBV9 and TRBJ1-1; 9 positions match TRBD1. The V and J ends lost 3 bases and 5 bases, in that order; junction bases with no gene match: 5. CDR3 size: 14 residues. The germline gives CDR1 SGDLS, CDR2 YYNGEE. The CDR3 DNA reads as TGTGCCAGCAGCGGGGGGACAGGGCGAACTGAAGCTTTCTTT. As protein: CASSGGTGRTEAFF.

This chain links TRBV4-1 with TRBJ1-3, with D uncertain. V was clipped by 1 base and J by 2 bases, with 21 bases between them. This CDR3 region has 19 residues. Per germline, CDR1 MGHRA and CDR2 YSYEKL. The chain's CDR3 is CASSQGLFDFKTTGNTIYF. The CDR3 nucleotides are TGCGCCAGCAGCCAAGGGTTGTTTGACTTCAAAACCACTGGAAACACCATATATTTT.

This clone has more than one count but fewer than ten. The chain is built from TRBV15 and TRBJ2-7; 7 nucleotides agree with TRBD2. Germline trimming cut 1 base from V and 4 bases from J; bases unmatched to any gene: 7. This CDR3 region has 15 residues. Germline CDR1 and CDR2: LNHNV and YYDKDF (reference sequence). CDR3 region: CATSRGGAGEYEQYF. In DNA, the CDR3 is TGTGCCACCAGCAGAGGTGGGGCGGGAGAGTACGAGCAGTACTTC.

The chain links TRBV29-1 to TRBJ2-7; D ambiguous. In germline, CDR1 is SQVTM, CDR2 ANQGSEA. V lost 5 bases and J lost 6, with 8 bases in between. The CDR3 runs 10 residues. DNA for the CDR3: TGCAGCGTTAAACTCACCGAGCAGTACTTC. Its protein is CSVKLTEQYF.

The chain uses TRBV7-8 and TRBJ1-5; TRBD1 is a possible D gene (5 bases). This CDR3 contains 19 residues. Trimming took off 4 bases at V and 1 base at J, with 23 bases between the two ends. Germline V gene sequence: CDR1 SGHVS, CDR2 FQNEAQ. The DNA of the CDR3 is TGTGCCAGCAGCTCCCTAGCGGACACGGTAGTAGGGAGCAATCAGCCCCAGCATTTT. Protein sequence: CASSSLADTVVGSNQPQHF.

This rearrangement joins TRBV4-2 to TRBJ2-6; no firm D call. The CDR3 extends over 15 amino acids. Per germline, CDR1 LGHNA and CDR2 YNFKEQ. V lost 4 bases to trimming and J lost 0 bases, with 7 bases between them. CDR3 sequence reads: CASSPQDSGANVLTF. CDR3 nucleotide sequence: TGTGCCAGCAGCCCCCAGGACTCTGGGGCCAACGTCCTGACTTTC.

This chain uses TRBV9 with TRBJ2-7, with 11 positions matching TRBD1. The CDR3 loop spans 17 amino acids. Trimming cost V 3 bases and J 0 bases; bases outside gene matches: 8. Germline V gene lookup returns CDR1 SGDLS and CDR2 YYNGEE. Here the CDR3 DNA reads TGTGCCAGCAGCGAGGGACAGGGGGGTTCTTTCTCCTACGAGCAGTACTTC. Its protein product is CASSEGQGGSFSYEQYF.

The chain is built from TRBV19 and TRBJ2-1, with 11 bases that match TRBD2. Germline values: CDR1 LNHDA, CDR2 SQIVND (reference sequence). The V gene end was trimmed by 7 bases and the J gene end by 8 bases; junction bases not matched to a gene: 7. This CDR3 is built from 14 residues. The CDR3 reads CASTTSGRIDEQFF. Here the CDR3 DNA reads TGTGCCAGTACCACTAGCGGGAGAATCGATGAGCAGTTCTTC.

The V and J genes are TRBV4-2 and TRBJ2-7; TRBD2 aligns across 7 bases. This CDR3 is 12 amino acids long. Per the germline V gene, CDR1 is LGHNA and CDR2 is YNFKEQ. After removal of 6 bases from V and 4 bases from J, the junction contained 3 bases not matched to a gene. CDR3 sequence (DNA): TGTGCCAGCAGGGGGGGAGGGTACGAGCAGTACTTC. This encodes CASRGGGYEQYF.

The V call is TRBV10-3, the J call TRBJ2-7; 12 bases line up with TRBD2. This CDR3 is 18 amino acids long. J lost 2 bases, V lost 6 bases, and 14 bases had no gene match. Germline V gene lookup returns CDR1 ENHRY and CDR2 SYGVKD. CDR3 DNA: TGTGCCATCAGGCCTGGTTTGCTAGCGGGAGGGGACGCCTACGAGCAGTACTTC. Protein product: CAIRPGLLAGGDAYEQYF.

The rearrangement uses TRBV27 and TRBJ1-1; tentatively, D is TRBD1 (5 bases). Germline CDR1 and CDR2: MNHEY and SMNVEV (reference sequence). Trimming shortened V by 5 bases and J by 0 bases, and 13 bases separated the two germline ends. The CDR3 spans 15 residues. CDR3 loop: CASSRWGGMNTEAFF. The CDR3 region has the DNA TGTGCCAGCAGTAGGTGGGGGGGAATGAACACTGAAGCTTTCTTT.

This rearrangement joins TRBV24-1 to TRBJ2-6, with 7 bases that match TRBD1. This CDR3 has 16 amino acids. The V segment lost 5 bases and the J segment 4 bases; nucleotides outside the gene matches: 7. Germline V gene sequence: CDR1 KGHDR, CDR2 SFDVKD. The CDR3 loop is CATSAPDRAGANVLTF. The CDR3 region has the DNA TGTGCCACCAGTGCCCCCGACAGGGCAGGGGCCAACGTCCTGACTTTC.